Described below is a single T cell receptor (beta chain) sequence and its context. The antigen is undetermined. This entry comes from a study of T cells in localized non-small cell lung cancer. Study findings and constraints: Among the top 100 tumor clones, a median roughly 57 appeared in adjacent lung. Measurement of T cell clonality placed uninvolved adjacent lung highest, above the level in tumor.

This table comes from immunoSEQ multiplex PCR, and its TCRdb copy is limited to in-frame clones, with some not included. Of more than 20,000 clones in the sample, over 80% were seen once. The clonotype was recovered from a man aged 35 to 70 with stage II squamous cell lung carcinoma. Sequencing was performed on PBMCs, taken before any cancer treatment.

CDR3 sequence: CASSLVARATPYEQYF. CDR3 coding DNA: TGCGCCAGCAGCTTGGTGGCGCGCGCCACCCCCTACGAGCAGTACTTC. The chain couples TRBV5-1 to TRBJ2-7; D remains ambiguous. The CDR3 spans 16 residues. V shed 0 bases and J shed 2 bases, with 15 bases lying between them. Looked up from germline, CDR1 is SGHRS and CDR2 is YFSETQ.